A single sample gave rise to the 10 T cell receptor beta chains below, sequenced in a study of T cell repertoires in cytomegalovirus infection. These receptors have no known antigen. TCRdb independently ran MiXCR on the reads; one entry per CDR3 protein. The repertoire includes just over 450,000 distinct CDR3 sequences, under 45% of them detected once, and just under 45% sits in the top ten. The material was cultured PBMCs, obtained from culture after CMV antigen stimulation. These receptor sequences come from a human donor in good health (CMV status not recorded). Some clones in this sample may be carry-over from other donors' samples.

CDR3 in amino acids: CSARSGASGGPGQFF. The CDR3 nucleotides are TGCAGTGCCAGATCAGGGGCTAGCGGGGGCCCTGGGCAGTTCTTC. The chain has TRBV20-1 and TRBJ2-1, with 10 positions matching TRBD2. The V and J ends lost 6 bases and 12 bases, in that order; junction bases with no gene match: 17. Germline CDR1 DFQATT, CDR2 SNEGSKA (reference sequence). The CDR3 totals 15 residues.

This chain connects TRBV7-2 to TRBJ2-1; tentatively, D is TRBD1 or TRBD2 (5 bases each). V lost 5 bases and J 3 bases, leaving 11 bases between the germline ends. The V gene's germline CDR1 is SGHTA and CDR2 FQGNSA. The CDR3 length is 14 residues. The CDR3 loop reads CASSPRGDYNEQFF. CDR3 sequence (DNA): TGTGCCAGCAGCCCCCGAGGGGACTACAATGAGCAGTTCTTC.

This clonotype turned up a few times. The chain links TRBV7-2 to TRBJ2-3; TRBD2 matches 7 bases. This CDR3 is built from 17 residues. V lost 5 bases, J lost 4 bases, and 15 bases stayed unmatched. Germline loops: CDR1 SGHTA, CDR2 FQGNSA. CDR3 loop: CASSPGRGRAMSDTQYF. CDR3 in DNA: TGTGCCAGCAGCCCAGGGCGAGGGAGGGCCATGTCAGATACGCAGTATTTT.

J is TRBJ2-7 and V is TRBV18; D perhaps matches TRBD2 (5 bases). V was cut by 3 bases and J by 2 bases, with 14 bases left in between. CDR1 is KGHSH and CDR2 is LQKENI in the germline V gene. The CDR3 extends over 15 amino acids. CDR3 amino acids: CASSPKADPAYEQYF. In nucleotides, the CDR3 is TGTGCCAGCTCACCCAAAGCGGACCCGGCCTACGAGCAGTACTTC.

This clonotype has just a few counts. This chain links TRBV12-3 or TRBV12-4 with TRBJ1-3; the D is unclear. There are 16 residues in the CDR3. The V end was cut by 3 bases, the J end by 0 bases, with 12 bases between. The CDR3 DNA follows: TGTGCCAGCAGTTTTGGTGGGCCTTACTCTGGAAACACCATATATTTT. Translation gives CASSFGGPYSGNTIYF.

The chain links TRBV5-6 to TRBJ1-1; TRBD1 is a possible D gene (6 bases). The V gene's germline CDR1 is SGHDT and CDR2 YYEEEE. This CDR3 is 13 amino acids long. Trimming shortened V by 2 bases and J by 6 bases, and 11 bases separated the two germline ends. CDR3 loop: CASSLYRGAEAFF. CDR3 coding DNA: TGTGCCAGCAGCTTATATAGGGGGGCTGAAGCTTTCTTT.

There are a few counts of this clonotype. This chain links TRBV15 with TRBJ2-3; D gene uncertain. V was cut by 0 bases and J by 8 bases, with 15 bases left in between. Germline CDR1 is LNHNV and CDR2 is YYDKDF (reference sequence). The CDR3 spans 15 residues. CDR3 bases: TGTGCCACCAGCAGAGATTTGGCAGTTTCAGTTACGCAGTATTTT. This codes for CATSRDLAVSVTQYF. The full variable domain, in which reference TRBV15 and TRBJ2-3 provide the parts outside the CDR3, is DAMVIQNPRYQVTQFGKPVTLSCSQTLNHNVMYWYQQKSSQAPKLLFHYYDKDFNNEADTPDNFQSRRPNTSFCFLDIRSPGLGDTAMYLCATSRDLAVSVTQYFGPGTRLTVL.

The chain uses TRBV6-1 and TRBJ1-1; a weak D match, TRBD1 (6 bases). The CDR3 has 14 amino acids. V gave up 5 bases and J gave up 4 bases, with 14 bases separating them. Per germline, CDR1 MNHNS and CDR2 SASEGT. Here the CDR3 DNA reads TGTGCCAGCAGTCTAGGGGGACCAAGCACTGAAGCTTTCTTT. The encoded protein is CASSLGGPSTEAFF.

CDR3 protein: CASGWYKWWTTEAFF. The CDR3 region has the DNA TGTGCTAGTGGTTGGTACAAGTGGTGGACCACTGAAGCTTTCTTT. The V call is TRBV12-5, the J call TRBJ1-1; D is unresolved. Germline V lookup: CDR1 LGHNT, CDR2 FRNRAP. CDR3 length: 15 amino acids. V shed 4 bases and J shed 4 bases, with 16 bases lying between them.

The chain has TRBV7-6 and TRBJ2-1; 8 bases are shared with TRBD1. CDR3 length equals 13 residues. Germline CDR1 SGHVS, CDR2 FNYEAQ. V trimming: 6 bases; J trimming: 9 bases; junction bases outside the gene matches: 7. CDR3 nucleotide sequence: TGTGCCAGCAGATGGACAGGGAACGGTGAGCAGTTCTTC. Translating it yields CASRWTGNGEQFF.